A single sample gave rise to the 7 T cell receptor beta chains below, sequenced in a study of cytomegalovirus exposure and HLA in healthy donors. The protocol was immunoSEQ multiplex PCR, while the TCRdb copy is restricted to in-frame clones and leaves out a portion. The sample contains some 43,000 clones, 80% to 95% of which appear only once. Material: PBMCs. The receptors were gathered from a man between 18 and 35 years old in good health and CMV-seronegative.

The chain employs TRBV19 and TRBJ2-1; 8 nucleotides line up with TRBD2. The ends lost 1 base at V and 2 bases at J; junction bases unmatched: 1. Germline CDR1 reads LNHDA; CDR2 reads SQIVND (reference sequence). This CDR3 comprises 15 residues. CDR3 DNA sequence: TGTGCCAGTAGTATAGCGGGAGGGCCCTACAATGAGCAGTTCTTC. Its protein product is CASSIAGGPYNEQFF.

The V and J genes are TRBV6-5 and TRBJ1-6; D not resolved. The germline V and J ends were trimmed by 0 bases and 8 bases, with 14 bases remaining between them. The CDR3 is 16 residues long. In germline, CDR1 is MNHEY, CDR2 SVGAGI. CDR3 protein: CASSYSKWVRDSPLHF. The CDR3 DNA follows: TGTGCCAGCAGTTACTCGAAGTGGGTGCGGGATTCACCCCTCCACTTT.

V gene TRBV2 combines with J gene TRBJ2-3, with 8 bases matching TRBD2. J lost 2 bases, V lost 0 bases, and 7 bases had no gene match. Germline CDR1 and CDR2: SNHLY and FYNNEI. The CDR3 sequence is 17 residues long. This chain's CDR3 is CASSEALPGLDTDTQYF. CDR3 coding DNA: TGTGCCAGCAGTGAAGCGCTTCCGGGACTAGACACAGATACGCAGTATTTT.

For the CDR3, the DNA is TGTGCCAGCCTTTTCCGACAGGGCTTTTACGAGCAGTACTTC. It specifies CASLFRQGFYEQYF. The chain is built from TRBV2 and TRBJ2-7; 7 nucleotides align to TRBD1. The CDR3 contains 14 residues. The germline gives CDR1 SNHLY, CDR2 FYNNEI. J lost 4 bases, V lost 8 bases, and 11 bases had no gene match.

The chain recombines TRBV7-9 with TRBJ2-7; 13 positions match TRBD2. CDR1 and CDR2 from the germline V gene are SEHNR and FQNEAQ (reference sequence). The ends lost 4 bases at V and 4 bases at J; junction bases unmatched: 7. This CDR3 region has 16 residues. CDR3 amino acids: CASSCLTSGGLYEQYF. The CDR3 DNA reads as TGTGCCAGCAGCTGTCTGACTAGCGGGGGGCTGTACGAGCAGTACTTC.

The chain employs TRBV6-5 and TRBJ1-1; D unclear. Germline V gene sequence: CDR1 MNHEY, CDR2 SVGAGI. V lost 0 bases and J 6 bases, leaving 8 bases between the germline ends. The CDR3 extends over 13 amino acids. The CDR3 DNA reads TGTGCCAGCAGTTACTCCGACACCTCTGAAGCTTTCTTT. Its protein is CASSYSDTSEAFF.

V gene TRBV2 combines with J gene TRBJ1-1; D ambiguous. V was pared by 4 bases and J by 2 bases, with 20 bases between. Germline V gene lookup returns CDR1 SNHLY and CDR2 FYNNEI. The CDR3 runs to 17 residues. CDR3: CASSVGREGGSNTEAFF. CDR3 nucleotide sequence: TGTGCCAGCAGTGTTGGTAGGGAGGGAGGGTCTAACACTGAAGCTTTCTTT. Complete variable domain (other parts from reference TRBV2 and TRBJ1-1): EPEVTQTPSHQVTQMGQEVILRCVPISNHLYFYWYRQILGQKVEFLVSFYNNEISEKSEIFDDQFSVERPDGSNFTLKIRSTKLEDSAMYFCASSVGREGGSNTEAFFGQGTRLTVV.